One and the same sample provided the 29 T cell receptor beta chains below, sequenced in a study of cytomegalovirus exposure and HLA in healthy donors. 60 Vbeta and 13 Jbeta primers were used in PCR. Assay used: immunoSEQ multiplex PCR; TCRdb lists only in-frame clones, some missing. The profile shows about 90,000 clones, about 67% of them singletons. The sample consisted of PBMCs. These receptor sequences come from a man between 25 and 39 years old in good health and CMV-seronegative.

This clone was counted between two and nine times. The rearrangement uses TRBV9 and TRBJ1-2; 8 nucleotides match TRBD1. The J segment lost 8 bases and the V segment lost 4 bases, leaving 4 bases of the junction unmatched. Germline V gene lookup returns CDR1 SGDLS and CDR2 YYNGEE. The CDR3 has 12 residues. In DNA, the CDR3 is TGTGCCAGCAGCTCACGACAGGGGGGCTACACCTTC. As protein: CASSSRQGGYTF.

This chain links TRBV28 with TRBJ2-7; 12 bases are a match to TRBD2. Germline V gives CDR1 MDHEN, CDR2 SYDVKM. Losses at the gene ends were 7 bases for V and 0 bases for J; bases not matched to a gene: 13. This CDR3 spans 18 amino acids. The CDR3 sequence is CASIYGSLAGGSSYEQYF. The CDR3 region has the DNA TGTGCCAGCATTTACGGCTCGCTAGCGGGGGGGAGCTCCTACGAGCAGTACTTC.

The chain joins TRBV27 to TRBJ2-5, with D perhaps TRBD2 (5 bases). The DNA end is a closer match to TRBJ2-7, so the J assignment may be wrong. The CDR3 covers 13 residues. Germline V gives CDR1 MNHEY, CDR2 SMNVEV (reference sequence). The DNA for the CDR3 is TGTGCCAGCAGTTTATCCACCGGACTCGAGCAGTACTTC. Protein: CASSLSTGLEQYF.

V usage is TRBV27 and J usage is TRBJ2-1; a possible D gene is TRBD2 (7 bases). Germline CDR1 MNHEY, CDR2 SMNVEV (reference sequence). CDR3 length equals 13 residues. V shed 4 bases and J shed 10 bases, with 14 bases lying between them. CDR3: CASSSPPGGEQFF. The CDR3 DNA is TGTGCCAGCAGTTCGCCTCCGGGGGGCGAGCAGTTCTTC.

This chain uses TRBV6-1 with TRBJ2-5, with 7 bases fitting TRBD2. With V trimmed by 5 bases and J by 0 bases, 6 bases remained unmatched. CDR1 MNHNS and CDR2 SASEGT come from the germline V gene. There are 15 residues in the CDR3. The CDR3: CASSSRGDYQETQYF. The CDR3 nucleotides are TGTGCCAGCAGTTCCCGGGGGGACTACCAAGAGACCCAGTACTTC.

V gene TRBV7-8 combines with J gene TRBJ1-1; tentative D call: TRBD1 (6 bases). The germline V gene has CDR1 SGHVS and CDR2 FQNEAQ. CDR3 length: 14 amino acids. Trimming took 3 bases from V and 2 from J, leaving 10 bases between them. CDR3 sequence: CASSFGGPNTEAFF. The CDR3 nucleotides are TGTGCCAGCAGCTTCGGGGGGCCAAACACTGAAGCTTTCTTT.

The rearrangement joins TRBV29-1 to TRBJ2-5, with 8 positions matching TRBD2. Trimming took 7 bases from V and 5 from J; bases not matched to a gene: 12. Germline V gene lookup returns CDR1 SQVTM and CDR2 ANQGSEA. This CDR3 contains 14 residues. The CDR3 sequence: CSAGGLGLGETQYF. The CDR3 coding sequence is TGCAGCGCGGGGGGGTTAGGGCTCGGGGAGACCCAGTACTTC.

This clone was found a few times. The CDR3 bases are TGCGCCAGCAGCCAAGATGGGCTAGCGGGGTTGGGCAATGAGCAGTTCTTC. Protein: CASSQDGLAGLGNEQFF. The chain couples TRBV4-3 to TRBJ2-1; TRBD2 aligns across 9 bases. Germline lookup yields CDR1 LGHNA and CDR2 YSLEER. The CDR3 has 17 residues. The junction had 9 bases not matched to a gene; V was cut back by 0 bases and J by 6 bases.

This CDR3 reads CASSDRTGSRQPQHF. For the CDR3, the DNA is TGTGCCAGCAGTGACCGGACAGGGAGTCGTCAGCCCCAGCATTTT. This chain uses TRBV27 with TRBJ1-5; 8 bases agree with TRBD1. After removal of 5 bases from V and 6 bases from J, the junction contained 9 bases not matched to a gene. There are 15 residues in the CDR3. CDR1 is MNHEY and CDR2 is SMNVEV in the germline V gene (reference sequence).

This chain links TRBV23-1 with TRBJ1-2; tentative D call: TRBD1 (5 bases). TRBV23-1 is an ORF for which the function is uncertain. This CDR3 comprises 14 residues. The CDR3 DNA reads TGCTCTTCACAGCCGGGACTACGAAGCTATGGCTACACCTTC. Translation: CSSQPGLRSYGYTF.

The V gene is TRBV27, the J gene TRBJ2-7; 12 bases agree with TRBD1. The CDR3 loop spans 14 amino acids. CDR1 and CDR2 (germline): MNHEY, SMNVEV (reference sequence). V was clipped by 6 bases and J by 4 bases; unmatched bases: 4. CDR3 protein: CASSPGQGAYEQYF. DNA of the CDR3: TGTGCCAGCAGCCCGGGACAGGGGGCGTACGAGCAGTACTTC.

The CDR3 sequence is CATVAGGSADTQYF. The CDR3 DNA is TGTGCCACCGTAGCGGGAGGTTCGGCAGATACGCAGTATTTT. This chain uses TRBV19 with TRBJ2-3; TRBD2 matches at 10 bases. This CDR3 is 14 amino acids long. CDR1 is LNHDA, CDR2 SQIVND, per germline (reference sequence). With V trimmed by 10 bases and J by 4 bases, 8 bases remained unmatched.

CDR3 in amino acids: CAWSLGRVEKLFF. CDR3 in DNA: TGTGCCTGGAGTCTTGGGCGTGTGGAAAAACTGTTTTTT. The chain recombines TRBV30 with TRBJ1-4; D not resolved. Trimming took off 2 bases at V and 8 bases at J, with 12 bases between the two ends. CDR3 size: 13 residues. Germline CDR1 and CDR2: GTSNPN and SVGIG (reference sequence).

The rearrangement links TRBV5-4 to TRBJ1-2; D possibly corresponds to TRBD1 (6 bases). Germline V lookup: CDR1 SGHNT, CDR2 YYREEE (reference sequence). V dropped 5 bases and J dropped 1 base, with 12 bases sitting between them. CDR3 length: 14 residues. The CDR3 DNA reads TGTGCCAGCAGTTCTGGACAGATTAACTATGGCTACACCTTC. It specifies CASSSGQINYGYTF.

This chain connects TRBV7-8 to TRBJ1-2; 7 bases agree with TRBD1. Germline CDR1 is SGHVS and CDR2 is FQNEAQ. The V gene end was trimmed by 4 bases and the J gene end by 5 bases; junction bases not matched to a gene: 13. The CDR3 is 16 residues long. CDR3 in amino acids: CASSSHTGQRKYGYTF. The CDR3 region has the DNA TGTGCCAGCAGCTCACACACGGGACAGCGAAAGTATGGCTACACCTTC.

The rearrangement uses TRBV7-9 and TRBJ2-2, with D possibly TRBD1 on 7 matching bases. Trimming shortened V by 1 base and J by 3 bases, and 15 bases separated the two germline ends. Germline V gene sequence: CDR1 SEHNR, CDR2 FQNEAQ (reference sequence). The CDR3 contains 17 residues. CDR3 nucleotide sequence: TGTGCCAGCAGCTTAGGGGGGGACAGCTCGGACACCGGGGAGCTGTTTTTT. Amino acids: CASSLGGDSSDTGELFF.

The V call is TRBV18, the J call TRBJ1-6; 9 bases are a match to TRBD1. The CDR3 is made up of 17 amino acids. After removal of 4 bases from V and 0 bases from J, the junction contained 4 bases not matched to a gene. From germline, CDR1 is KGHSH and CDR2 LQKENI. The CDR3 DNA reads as TGTGCCAGCTCACGACAGGGGGTAGGCTCCTATAATTCACCCCTCCACTTT. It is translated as CASSRQGVGSYNSPLHF.

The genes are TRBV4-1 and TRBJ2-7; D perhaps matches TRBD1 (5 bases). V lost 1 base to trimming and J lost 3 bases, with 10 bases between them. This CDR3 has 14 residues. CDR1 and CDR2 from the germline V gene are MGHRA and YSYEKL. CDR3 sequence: CASSQGLDSYEQYF. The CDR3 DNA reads TGCGCCAGCAGCCAAGGGCTAGACAGCTACGAGCAGTACTTC.

CDR3 region: CASSLVVGLPHNEQFF. In nucleotides, the CDR3 is TGTGCCAGCAGCTTAGTAGTAGGACTACCTCACAATGAGCAGTTCTTC. The chain recombines TRBV7-9 with TRBJ2-1; D perhaps matches TRBD2 (6 bases). The CDR3 covers 16 residues. Looked up from germline, CDR1 is SEHNR and CDR2 is FQNEAQ (reference sequence). V lost 1 base, J lost 5 bases, and 15 bases lay in between.

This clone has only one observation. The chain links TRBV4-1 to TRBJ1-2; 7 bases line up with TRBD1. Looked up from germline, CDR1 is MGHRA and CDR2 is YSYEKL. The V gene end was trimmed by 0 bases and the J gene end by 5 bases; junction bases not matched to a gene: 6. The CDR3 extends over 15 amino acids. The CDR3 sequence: CASSQERLTGYGYTF. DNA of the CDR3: TGCGCCAGCAGCCAAGAGCGGCTGACAGGGTATGGCTACACCTTC.

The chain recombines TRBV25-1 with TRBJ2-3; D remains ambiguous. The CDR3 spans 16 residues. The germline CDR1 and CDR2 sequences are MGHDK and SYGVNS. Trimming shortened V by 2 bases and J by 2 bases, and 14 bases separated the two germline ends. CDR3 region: CASSEGENTYTDTQYF. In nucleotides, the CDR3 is TGTGCCAGCAGTGAAGGAGAAAATACATACACAGATACGCAGTATTTT. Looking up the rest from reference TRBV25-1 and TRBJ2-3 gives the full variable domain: EADIYQTPRYLVIGTGKKITLECSQTMGHDKMYWYQQDPGMELHLIHYSYGVNSTEKGDLSSESTVSRIRTEHFPLTLESARPSHTSQYLCASSEGENTYTDTQYFGPGTRLTVL.

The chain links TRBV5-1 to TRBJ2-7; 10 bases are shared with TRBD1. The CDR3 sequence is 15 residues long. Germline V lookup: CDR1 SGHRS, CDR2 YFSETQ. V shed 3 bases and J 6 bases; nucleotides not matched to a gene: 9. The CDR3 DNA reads TGCGCCAGCAGCTGGAGCCGGGACAGGGGAGCCGAGCAGTACTTC. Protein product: CASSWSRDRGAEQYF.

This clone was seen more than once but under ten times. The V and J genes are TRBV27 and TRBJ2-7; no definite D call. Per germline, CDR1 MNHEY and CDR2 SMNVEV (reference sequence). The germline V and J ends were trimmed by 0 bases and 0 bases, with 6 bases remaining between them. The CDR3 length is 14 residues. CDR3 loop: CASSLSAGSYEQYF. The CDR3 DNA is TGTGCCAGCAGTTTATCGGCAGGCTCCTACGAGCAGTACTTC.

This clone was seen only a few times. The CDR3 DNA follows: TGTGCCAGCAGCTCTGGGACAGGGACTATTTACGAGCAGTACTTC. Translation: CASSSGTGTIYEQYF. The J gene is TRBJ2-7, the V gene TRBV6-5; 9 nucleotides align to TRBD1. This CDR3 is 15 amino acids long. V lost 6 bases, J lost 4 bases, and 10 bases stayed unmatched. Per germline, CDR1 MNHEY and CDR2 SVGAGI.

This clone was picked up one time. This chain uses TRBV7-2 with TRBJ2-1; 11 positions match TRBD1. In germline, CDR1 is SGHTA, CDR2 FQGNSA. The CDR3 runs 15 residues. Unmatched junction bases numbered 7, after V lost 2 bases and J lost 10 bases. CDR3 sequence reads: CASSLWGQGVWEQFF. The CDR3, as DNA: TGTGCCAGCAGCTTATGGGGACAGGGGGTTTGGGAGCAGTTCTTC.

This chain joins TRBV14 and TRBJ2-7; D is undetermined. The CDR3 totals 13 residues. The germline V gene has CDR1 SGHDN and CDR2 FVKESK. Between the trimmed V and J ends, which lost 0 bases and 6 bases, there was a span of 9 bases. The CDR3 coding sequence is TGTGCCAGCAGCCAAGATCTTAGTGTCGAGCAGTACTTC. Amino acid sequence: CASSQDLSVEQYF.

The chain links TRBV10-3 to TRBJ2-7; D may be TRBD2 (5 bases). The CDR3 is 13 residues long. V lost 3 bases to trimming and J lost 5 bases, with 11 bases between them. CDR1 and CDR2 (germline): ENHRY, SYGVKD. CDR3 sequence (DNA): TGTGCCATCAGTGAAGGTGTGGGAGACGAGCAGTACTTC. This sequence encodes CAISEGVGDEQYF.

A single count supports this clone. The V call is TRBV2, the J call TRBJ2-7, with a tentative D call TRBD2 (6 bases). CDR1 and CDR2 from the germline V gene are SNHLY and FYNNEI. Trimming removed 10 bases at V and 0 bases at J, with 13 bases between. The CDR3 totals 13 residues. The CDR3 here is CATTGGSSYEQYF. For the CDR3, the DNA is TGTGCCACCACTGGGGGGAGCTCCTACGAGCAGTACTTC.

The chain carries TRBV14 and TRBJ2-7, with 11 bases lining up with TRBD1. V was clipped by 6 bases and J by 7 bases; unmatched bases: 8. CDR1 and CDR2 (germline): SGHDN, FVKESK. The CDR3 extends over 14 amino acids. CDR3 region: CASSPDRGRPEQYF. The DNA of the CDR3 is TGTGCCAGCAGTCCGGACAGGGGGCGTCCGGAGCAGTACTTC.